This T cell receptor beta chain was found in a study of blood T cell repertoires in COVID-19. Background on the study: COVID-19 samples from acute and convalescent phases originated in the United States, Italy and Spain. T cells, B-cell-depleted T cells, or PBMCs provided the cDNA or gDNA that served as material.

The CDR3 length is 12 residues. Trimming took off 2 bases at V and 2 bases at J, with 3 bases between the two ends. Germline CDR1 is GTSNPN and CDR2 is SVGIG (reference sequence). Under the authors' procedure: Scientists estimated how many nucleated cells there were by amplifying reference gene primers. This table comes from immunoSEQ multiplex PCR, and its TCRdb copy is limited to in-frame clones, with some not included. D and trimming were read from the DNA, whereas the V and J calls and clone size are those reported in that table. The sample yields 400,000 or so clones, around 87% seen once. Comment on this clone: This same CDR3 is encoded by further DNA sequences in the sample.

The V call is TRBV30, the J call TRBJ2-2; no firm D call. The clonotype was recovered from a man between 35 and 55 years old in a cohort exposed to, infected with or recovered from COVID-19 (not recorded which). Material: PBMCs or T cells enriched from blood (not recorded which). The CDR3 region is CAWSLNTGELFF. CDR3 nucleotide sequence: TGTGCCTGGAGTCTAAACACCGGGGAGCTGTTTTTT.